These T cell receptor beta chains were read from a single sample in a study of cytomegalovirus exposure and HLA in healthy donors. The protocol was immunoSEQ multiplex PCR, while the TCRdb copy is restricted to in-frame clones and leaves out a portion. The table lists around 120,000 clones, about three quarters of them singletons, with approximately 2.6% in the top ten. Source material: PBMCs. The source of these receptors is a human donor in good health. CDR3s include the opening cysteine and the closing phenylalanine or tryptophan. A D gene is named only where the DNA matches it firmly. The size entry is marked missing in some rows and otherwise reads once, few, many or a size class.

d_call: TRBD1; v_call: TRBV10-3; clone_size: once; j_call: TRBJ2-7; cdr3_nt: TGTGCCATCAGACCAGACAGGGGAATTTCCTACGAGCAGTACTTC; cdr3_aa: CAIRPDRGISYEQYF
d_call: TRBD1; v_call: TRBV29-1; clone_size: .; j_call: TRBJ2-2; cdr3_nt: TGCAGCGTTGGAGGGACAGGGGCGAGGACCGGGGAGCTGTTTTTT; cdr3_aa: CSVGGTGARTGELFF
d_call: TRBD1; v_call: TRBV15; clone_size: .; j_call: TRBJ1-4; cdr3_nt: TGTGCCACCAGCAGAGCCCTCACAGGGGGAGCGAAAACTAATGAAAAACTGTTTTTT; cdr3_aa: CATSRALTGGAKTNEKLFF
d_call: .; v_call: TRBV7-8; clone_size: .; j_call: TRBJ1-5; cdr3_nt: TGTGCCAGCAGCACCCATGCGGGTAACGATCAGCCCCAGCATTTT; cdr3_aa: CASSTHAGNDQPQHF
d_call: .; v_call: TRBV2; clone_size: .; j_call: TRBJ1-1; cdr3_nt: TGTGCCAGCAGAACGAGGGGGTTGCACACTGAAGCTTTCTTT; cdr3_aa: CASRTRGLHTEAFF
d_call: TRBD1; v_call: TRBV7-8; clone_size: .; j_call: TRBJ1-2; cdr3_nt: TGTGCCAGCAGCCGCGATATACCTAGGACAGGGGGCTATGGCTACACCTTC; cdr3_aa: CASSRDIPRTGGYGYTF
d_call: TRBD2; v_call: TRBV6-4; clone_size: .; j_call: TRBJ2-3; cdr3_nt: TGTGCCAGCAGTCCCGGTCTAGCGGGGGGCCCAGATACGCAGTATTTT; cdr3_aa: CASSPGLAGGPDTQYF
d_call: TRBD2; v_call: TRBV4-3; clone_size: .; j_call: TRBJ2-1; cdr3_nt: TGCCCCAGCAGCCGCCGTTCCCTTAGCGGGGGACCCGACAATGAGCAGTTCTTC; cdr3_aa: CPSSRRSLSGGPDNEQFF
d_call: .; v_call: TRBV13; clone_size: few; j_call: TRBJ2-7; cdr3_nt: TGTGCCAGCAGCTTAGCACAGGGCCCCACATTAGGCGTCTACGAGCAGTACTTC; cdr3_aa: CASSLAQGPTLGVYEQYF
d_call: .; v_call: TRBV7-9; clone_size: few; j_call: TRBJ2-7; cdr3_nt: TGTGCCAGCAGCTTGACAGGCCTGGGATCCTACGAGCAGTACTTC; cdr3_aa: CASSLTGLGSYEQYF
d_call: .; v_call: TRBV19; clone_size: .; j_call: TRBJ1-2; cdr3_nt: TGTGCCAGTAGTACCCCGGTAAGGGGGAACTATGGCTACACCTTC; cdr3_aa: CASSTPVRGNYGYTF
d_call: TRBD1; v_call: TRBV7-9; clone_size: .; j_call: TRBJ2-7; cdr3_nt: TGTGCCAGCAGCAGAACGCCGGGACAGGGACTATCGTCGTCCTACGAGCAGTACTTC; cdr3_aa: CASSRTPGQGLSSSYEQYF
d_call: .; v_call: TRBV11-2; clone_size: .; j_call: TRBJ2-5; cdr3_nt: TGTGCCAGCAGCTTAGGGGGGCACACCCAAGAGACCCAGTACTTC; cdr3_aa: CASSLGGHTQETQYF
d_call: TRBD1; v_call: TRBV27; clone_size: .; j_call: TRBJ2-7; cdr3_nt: TGTGCCAGCAGTTTAGGGACAGGGTTGAACGAGCAGTACTTC; cdr3_aa: CASSLGTGLNEQYF
d_call: TRBD2; v_call: TRBV10-3; clone_size: .; j_call: TRBJ2-1; cdr3_nt: TGTGCCATCAGCGGGACTAGCGGGACGAGTTACAATGAGCAGTTCTTC; cdr3_aa: CAISGTSGTSYNEQFF
d_call: TRBD2; v_call: TRBV4-2; clone_size: .; j_call: TRBJ2-3; cdr3_nt: TGTGCCAGCAGCGGTGGGACTAGTAGACGGGATACGCAGTATTTT; cdr3_aa: CASSGGTSRRDTQYF
d_call: .; v_call: TRBV18; clone_size: .; j_call: TRBJ2-7; cdr3_nt: TGTGCCAGCTCACCTCTAGGAGACGAGCAGTACTTC; cdr3_aa: CASSPLGDEQYF
d_call: TRBD1; v_call: TRBV19; clone_size: once; j_call: TRBJ1-6; cdr3_nt: TGTGCCAGTAGGGACAGGGGCTATAATTCACCCCTCCACTTT; cdr3_aa: CASRDRGYNSPLHF
d_call: .; v_call: TRBV18; clone_size: few; j_call: TRBJ1-1; cdr3_nt: TGTGCCAGCTGCCCAGGGATCGGGAACACTGAAGCTTTCTTT; cdr3_aa: CASCPGIGNTEAFF
d_call: TRBD1; v_call: TRBV15; clone_size: few; j_call: TRBJ2-7; cdr3_nt: TGTGCCACCAGCAGAGATCTTCTTTCGGGACAGACCTACGAGCAGTACTTC; cdr3_aa: CATSRDLLSGQTYEQYF
d_call: .; v_call: TRBV5-1; clone_size: few; j_call: TRBJ1-2; cdr3_nt: TGCGCCAGCAGGGAACAGGACAGCGCTAACTATGGCTACACCTTC; cdr3_aa: CASREQDSANYGYTF
d_call: .; v_call: TRBV4-2; clone_size: few; j_call: TRBJ2-7; cdr3_nt: TGTGCCAGCAGCCACGGGTTCGAGCAGTACTTC; cdr3_aa: CASSHGFEQYF
d_call: TRBD1; v_call: TRBV19; clone_size: .; j_call: TRBJ1-1; cdr3_nt: TGTGCCAGTACCCCACCCGCGACAGGGCGCACTGAAGCTTTCTTT; cdr3_aa: CASTPPATGRTEAFF
d_call: .; v_call: TRBV11-2; clone_size: .; j_call: TRBJ2-2; cdr3_nt: TGTGCCAGCAGCTTGACATTGAACACCGGGGAGCTGTTTTTT; cdr3_aa: CASSLTLNTGELFF
d_call: TRBD1; v_call: TRBV7-9; clone_size: once; j_call: TRBJ2-5; cdr3_nt: TGTTCCAGCAGCCTTTGGGGGACAGGGGTGCAAGAGACCCAGTACTTC; cdr3_aa: CSSSLWGTGVQETQYF
d_call: .; v_call: TRBV7-8; clone_size: once; j_call: TRBJ1-2; cdr3_nt: TGTGCCAGCAGCCCCGACTTTTGGGATGGCTACACCTTC; cdr3_aa: CASSPDFWDGYTF
d_call: TRBD1; v_call: TRBV11-1; clone_size: .; j_call: TRBJ2-7; cdr3_nt: TGTGCCAGCAGCCGCTCCGGGACAGCAAACTCCTACGAGCAGTACTTC; cdr3_aa: CASSRSGTANSYEQYF
d_call: TRBD1; v_call: TRBV5-4; clone_size: few; j_call: TRBJ2-3; cdr3_nt: TGTGCCAGCAGCTCAACACAGGGGCCCTCTAGCACAGATACGCAGTATTTT; cdr3_aa: CASSSTQGPSSTDTQYF
d_call: TRBD1; v_call: TRBV6-1; clone_size: .; j_call: TRBJ2-6; cdr3_nt: TGTGCCAGCAGTGGTTACAGGGGGCCTAACTCTGGGGCCAACGTCCTGACTTTC; cdr3_aa: CASSGYRGPNSGANVLTF
d_call: .; v_call: TRBV11-2; clone_size: .; j_call: TRBJ2-1; cdr3_nt: TGTGCCAGCAGCGCCAGCCTGGGGCCCTACAATGAGCAGTTCTTC; cdr3_aa: CASSASLGPYNEQFF